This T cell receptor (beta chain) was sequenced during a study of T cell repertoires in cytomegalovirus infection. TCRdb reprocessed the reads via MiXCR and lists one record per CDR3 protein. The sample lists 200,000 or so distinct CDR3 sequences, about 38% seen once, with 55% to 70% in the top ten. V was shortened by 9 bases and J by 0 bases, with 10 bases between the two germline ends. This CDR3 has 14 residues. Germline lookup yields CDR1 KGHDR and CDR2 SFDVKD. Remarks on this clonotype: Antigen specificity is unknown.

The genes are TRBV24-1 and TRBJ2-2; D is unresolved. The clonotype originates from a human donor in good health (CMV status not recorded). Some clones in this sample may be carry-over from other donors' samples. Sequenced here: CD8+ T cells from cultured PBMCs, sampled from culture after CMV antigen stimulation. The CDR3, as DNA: TGTGCCACCCGAGACCGGTCGAACACCGGGGAGCTGTTTTTT. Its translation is CATRDRSNTGELFF.